The 29 T cell receptor beta chains listed next were all sequenced from one sample in a study of shared clonotypes between healthy human individuals. TCRdb keeps only in-frame clones here, not all; method: immunoSEQ multiplex PCR. This sample has about 2.3 million clones; 93% occur once, and the top ten carry under 0.45%. Sequenced sample: naive CD4+ T cells from PBMCs. Indicated subset: CD45RA+ positively selected. Receptors were obtained from a man aged 18 to 29 in good health. Some clones in this sample may be carry-over from other donors' samples.

This rearrangement joins TRBV29-1 to TRBJ2-1; no reliable D call. Trimming took 4 bases from V and 2 from J, leaving 9 bases between them. The CDR3 extends over 13 amino acids. The germline V gene encodes CDR1 SQVTM and CDR2 ANQGSEA. CDR3 region: CSVAPSPYNEQFF. The DNA of the CDR3 is TGCAGCGTTGCACCCTCCCCCTACAATGAGCAGTTCTTC.

The rearrangement joins TRBV27 to TRBJ2-7; 7 bases are shared with TRBD1. There are 16 residues in the CDR3. From germline, CDR1 is MNHEY and CDR2 SMNVEV (reference sequence). V trimming: 5 bases; J trimming: 0 bases; junction bases outside the gene matches: 10. The CDR3 here is CASSPRQGWSSYEQYF. As DNA, the CDR3 is TGTGCCAGCAGTCCCCGACAGGGTTGGAGCTCCTACGAGCAGTACTTC.

V and J are TRBV4-1 and TRBJ2-3; TRBD1 matches 9 bases. The length of the CDR3 is 17 residues. In germline, CDR1 is MGHRA, CDR2 YSYEKL. V lost 5 bases to trimming and J lost 1 base; unmatched junction nucleotides: 10. The CDR3 DNA reads TGCGCCAGCAGCTATGTGGGACGGGACAGGGGCACAGATACGCAGTATTTT. Protein product: CASSYVGRDRGTDTQYF.

V is TRBV7-8 and J is TRBJ1-2; a weak D match, TRBD1 (6 bases). There are 16 residues in the CDR3. V dropped 2 bases and J dropped 4 bases, with 17 bases sitting between them. Germline V CDR1 and CDR2: SGHVS, FQNEAQ. In nucleotides, the CDR3 is TGTGCCAGCAGCTTACTTAACGCAGGGGCGGTCTATGGCTACACCTTC. As protein: CASSLLNAGAVYGYTF.

The chain is built from TRBV6-1 and TRBJ2-7; a weak D match, TRBD1 (5 bases). CDR1 is MNHNS, CDR2 SASEGT, per germline. The CDR3 sequence is 12 residues long. Trimming took 2 bases from V and 11 from J, leaving 13 bases between them. Written as DNA, the CDR3 is TGTGCCAGCAGTGAAAGCCGGACAAGGGAGTACTTC. Encoded protein: CASSESRTREYF.

The chain is built from TRBV5-8 and TRBJ1-1, with D maybe TRBD1 (5 bases). CDR3 length: 15 amino acids. V lost 2 bases and J 1 base, leaving 12 bases between the germline ends. The germline CDR1 and CDR2 sequences are SGHTS and YDEGEE. The CDR3 is CASSLLGGSNTEAFF. DNA of the CDR3: TGTGCCAGCAGCTTATTGGGGGGATCGAACACTGAAGCTTTCTTT.

As regards this clone: The sample contains more than one DNA sequence encoding this CDR3. The V and J genes are TRBV2 and TRBJ2-3; D gene uncertain. Germline CDR1 SNHLY, CDR2 FYNNEI. The CDR3 consists of 14 residues. The V end lost 4 bases, the J end lost 1 base, and 9 bases lay between the germline ends. The CDR3 loop reads CASSASSGTDTQYF. As DNA, the CDR3 is TGTGCCAGCAGTGCTTCGAGCGGCACAGATACGCAGTATTTT.

The V and J genes are TRBV19 and TRBJ2-3; no clear D gene. The CDR3 contains 14 residues. Per germline, CDR1 LNHDA and CDR2 SQIVND (reference sequence). V lost 3 bases and J 8 bases, leaving 15 bases between the germline ends. The CDR3: CASSMSGLVVTQYF. CDR3 DNA sequence: TGTGCCAGTAGTATGTCCGGGTTAGTGGTTACGCAGTATTTT.

The CDR3 reads CATSRDRVAYEQYF. CDR3 DNA: TGTGCCACCAGCAGGGACAGGGTCGCCTACGAGCAGTACTTC. V gene TRBV15 combines with J gene TRBJ2-7; 8 bases align to TRBD1. Germline assignment: CDR1 LNHNV and CDR2 YYDKDF (reference sequence). There are 14 residues in the CDR3. The V and J ends lost 3 bases and 2 bases, in that order; junction bases with no gene match: 3. Based on the CDR3 plus reference TRBV15 and TRBJ2-7, the full variable domain is DAMVIQNPRYQVTQFGKPVTLSCSQTLNHNVMYWYQQKSSQAPKLLFHYYDKDFNNEADTPDNFQSRRPNTSFCFLDIRSPGLGDTAMYLCATSRDRVAYEQYFGPGTRLTVT.

Note on this clone: Distinct nucleotide sequences in the sample also encode this CDR3. The chain carries TRBV7-3 and TRBJ1-1, with TRBD1 identical over 11 bases. Trimming cost V 4 bases and J 5 bases; bases outside gene matches: 3. Per germline, CDR1 SGHTA and CDR2 FQGTGA. The CDR3 is 14 amino acids. The CDR3 sequence: CASSSGTGGTEAFF. CDR3 DNA sequence: TGTGCCAGCAGCTCCGGGACAGGGGGGACTGAAGCTTTCTTT.

The chain employs TRBV5-1 and TRBJ2-7; D remains ambiguous. V lost 0 bases, J lost 7 bases, and 20 bases lay in between. The CDR3 totals 16 residues. Looked up from germline, CDR1 is SGHRS and CDR2 is YFSETQ. The CDR3 spells CASSLAATAYPGEQYF. The CDR3 DNA follows: TGCGCCAGCAGCTTGGCCGCCACAGCCTACCCGGGTGAGCAGTACTTC.

The V gene is TRBV5-1, the J gene TRBJ1-2; possible D gene TRBD1, 6 bases. Germline V lookup: CDR1 SGHRS, CDR2 YFSETQ. Trimming cost V 7 bases and J 6 bases, with 19 bases left between them. This CDR3 is built from 14 residues. CDR3 sequence (DNA): TGCGCCAGCGCAACAGGGCCCCGGTCCGATGGCTACACCTTC. Amino acid sequence: CASATGPRSDGYTF. The whole variable domain, remainder taken from reference TRBV5-1 and TRBJ1-2, is KAGVTQTPRYLIKTRGQQVTLSCSPISGHRSVSWYQQTPGQGLQFLFEYFSETQRNKGNFPGRFSGRQFSNSRSEMNVSTLELGDSALYLCASATGPRSDGYTFGSGTRLTVV.

This chain connects TRBV5-1 to TRBJ1-1; TRBD1 aligns across 8 bases. Trimming at V came to 0 bases and at J to 4 bases, leaving 5 bases not matched to a gene. Germline CDR1 reads SGHRS; CDR2 reads YFSETQ. This CDR3 is 15 amino acids long. The CDR3 protein is CASSLVPGTGTEAFF. Here the CDR3 DNA reads TGCGCCAGCAGCTTGGTCCCAGGGACAGGCACTGAAGCTTTCTTT.

The genes are TRBV28 and TRBJ2-2; no reliable D call. The CDR3 is 13 residues long. Germline V gene lookup returns CDR1 MDHEN and CDR2 SYDVKM. Deletions cut 1 base from V and 9 bases from J, with 9 bases between. The CDR3 region is CASSLSPVWELFF. DNA of the CDR3: TGTGCCAGCAGTTTATCCCCAGTCTGGGAGCTGTTTTTT.

The sample holds one count of this clone. The CDR3 nucleotides are TGTGCCAGCAGGGGGACAGGAAGCTCTGGAAACACCATATATTTT. Amino acids: CASRGTGSSGNTIYF. The genes are TRBV6-1 and TRBJ1-3; TRBD1 matches at 8 bases. The CDR3 is made up of 15 amino acids. Germline V gene data show CDR1 as MNHNS and CDR2 as SASEGT. Trimming cost V 6 bases and J 0 bases; bases outside gene matches: 4.

The chain is built from TRBV28 and TRBJ2-4, with 10 bases identical to TRBD2. The CDR3 is made up of 17 amino acids. Germline trimming cut 10 bases from V and 0 bases from J; bases unmatched to any gene: 12. Germline V lookup: CDR1 MDHEN, CDR2 SYDVKM. The CDR3: CATGTSGTLLAKNIQYF. CDR3 coding DNA: TGTGCCACCGGAACTAGCGGGACCCTACTAGCCAAAAACATTCAGTACTTC.

This clone was counted a single time. CDR3 bases: TGTGCCAGCAGTGCAGGACTCAGGGAGGGAGGCTACACCTTC. Translation: CASSAGLREGGYTF. The chain employs TRBV6-1 and TRBJ1-2; D may be TRBD1 (5 bases). V was cut by 4 bases and J by 8 bases, with 17 bases left in between. CDR1 and CDR2 from the germline V gene are MNHNS and SASEGT. The CDR3 covers 14 residues.

As regards this clone: This same CDR3 is encoded by further DNA sequences in the sample. The chain combines TRBV27 with TRBJ2-2; D call uncertain. The CDR3 has 12 residues. Deletions cut 5 bases from V and 2 bases from J, with 3 bases between. In germline, CDR1 is MNHEY, CDR2 SMNVEV (reference sequence). The CDR3 loop is CASSLNTGELFF. Here the CDR3 DNA reads TGTGCCAGCAGTCTTAACACCGGGGAGCTGTTTTTT.

V and J are TRBV7-9 and TRBJ2-7; 10 nucleotides line up with TRBD1. V was clipped by 5 bases and J by 4 bases; unmatched bases: 14. The CDR3 totals 17 residues. Germline CDR1 is SEHNR and CDR2 is FQNEAQ (reference sequence). The DNA of the CDR3 is TGTGCCAGCAGCCTAACCTCCGGGACAGGGGTATGGTACGAGCAGTACTTC. This gives the protein CASSLTSGTGVWYEQYF.

V is TRBV5-1 and J is TRBJ2-5, with 10 bases that match TRBD2. The V gene's germline CDR1 is SGHRS and CDR2 YFSETQ. The CDR3 spans 14 residues. J gave up 4 bases and V 5 bases, and 5 bases lay outside the gene matches. CDR3 sequence (DNA): TGCGCCAGCAGACGCCTAGCGGGAGTAGAGACCCAGTACTTC. This gives the protein CASRRLAGVETQYF.

The CDR3 is CASSVDRNTIYF. DNA of the CDR3: TGTGCCAGCAGCGTAGACCGAAACACCATATATTTT. The chain is built from TRBV9 and TRBJ1-3; D is undetermined. The CDR3 covers 12 residues. Deletions cut 0 bases from V and 5 bases from J, with 3 bases between. In germline, CDR1 is SGDLS, CDR2 YYNGEE.

This chain uses TRBV2 with TRBJ2-7; D not resolved. V was shortened by 5 bases and J by 4 bases, with 15 bases between the two germline ends. Germline lookup yields CDR1 SNHLY and CDR2 FYNNEI. CDR3 length: 14 residues. The CDR3 protein is CASSYTFAFYEQYF. CDR3 DNA: TGTGCCAGCAGTTACACGTTCGCGTTTTACGAGCAGTACTTC. The whole variable domain, remainder taken from reference TRBV2 and TRBJ2-7, is EPEVTQTPSHQVTQMGQEVILRCVPISNHLYFYWYRQILGQKVEFLVSFYNNEISEKSEIFDDQFSVERPDGSNFTLKIRSTKLEDSAMYFCASSYTFAFYEQYFGPGTRLTVT.

Worth noting for this clone: Other DNA sequences in the sample encode the same CDR3. This chain connects TRBV28 to TRBJ1-5, with D perhaps matching TRBD1 (5 bases). Trimming removed 3 bases at V and 0 bases at J, with 6 bases between. CDR1 and CDR2 from the germline V gene are MDHEN and SYDVKM. CDR3 length equals 14 residues. This chain's CDR3 is CASSFGGSNQPQHF. The CDR3 DNA reads TGTGCCAGCAGTTTCGGGGGTAGCAATCAGCCCCAGCATTTT.

The chain is built from TRBV5-1 and TRBJ2-1, with D possibly TRBD1 on 5 matching bases. Germline loops: CDR1 SGHRS, CDR2 YFSETQ. V was cut by 1 base and J by 4 bases, with 15 bases left in between. The CDR3 runs to 16 residues. The CDR3 is CASSLSSRGLYNEQFF. Here the CDR3 DNA reads TGCGCCAGCAGCTTGTCTAGTAGGGGCCTTTACAATGAGCAGTTCTTC.

The rearrangement uses TRBV7-8 and TRBJ2-7; a weak D match, TRBD1 (6 bases). The CDR3 sequence is 14 residues long. The germline CDR1 and CDR2 sequences are SGHVS and FQNEAQ. Deletions cut 4 bases from V and 4 bases from J, with 14 bases between. DNA for the CDR3: TGTGCCAGCAGCTCCACCCGGGACATATACGAGCAGTACTTC. It yields the protein CASSSTRDIYEQYF. The full variable domain, in which reference TRBV7-8 and TRBJ2-7 provide the parts outside the CDR3, is GAGVSQSPRYKVAKRGQDVALRCDPISGHVSLFWYQQALGQGPEFLTYFQNEAQLDKSGLPSDRFFAERPEGSVSTLKIQRTQQEDSAVYLCASSSTRDIYEQYFGPGTRLTVT.

The chain recombines TRBV4-3 with TRBJ1-1; TRBD1 matches at 7 bases. Germline V gene sequence: CDR1 LGHNA, CDR2 YSLEER. V gave up 0 bases and J gave up 3 bases; unmatched junction bases: 1. The CDR3 has 14 residues. The CDR3 is CASSQETGDTEAFF. DNA for the CDR3: TGCGCCAGCAGCCAAGAAACAGGGGACACTGAAGCTTTCTTT.

The rearrangement uses TRBV6-5 and TRBJ1-1; 10 nucleotides line up with TRBD1. The length of the CDR3 is 16 residues. The V gene's germline CDR1 is MNHEY and CDR2 SVGAGI. With V trimmed by 2 bases and J by 7 bases, 10 bases remained unmatched. DNA of the CDR3: TGTGCCAGCAGTTACACCGGGACAGGGGCTGTTAGTGAAGCTTTCTTT. Translating gives CASSYTGTGAVSEAFF.

The chain carries TRBV9 and TRBJ2-3; 14 bases match TRBD2. The CDR3 runs 17 residues. With 4 bases clipped from V and 4 bases from J, the junction kept 8 bases outside the gene matches. In germline, CDR1 is SGDLS, CDR2 YYNGEE. The DNA for the CDR3 is TGTGCCAGCAGCTTCACCGGGACTAGCGGGAGTGCAGATACGCAGTATTTT. Its translation: CASSFTGTSGSADTQYF.

The J gene is TRBJ2-1, the V gene TRBV11-3; 10 nucleotides agree with TRBD1. With 4 bases clipped from V and 7 bases from J, the junction kept 10 bases outside the gene matches. CDR1 is SGHNT, CDR2 YENEEA, per germline. CDR3 length equals 16 residues. The CDR3 sequence is CASSSQGTGDGNEQFF. The CDR3 region has the DNA TGTGCCAGCAGCTCGCAAGGGACAGGGGATGGTAATGAGCAGTTCTTC. Looking up the rest from reference TRBV11-3 and TRBJ2-1 gives the full variable domain: EAGVVQSPRYKIIEKKQPVAFWCNPISGHNTLYWYLQNLGQGPELLIRYENEEAVDDSQLPKDRFSAERLKGVDSTLKIQPAELGDSAVYLCASSSQGTGDGNEQFFGPGTRLTVL.